The sample holds one count of the clone carrying this T cell receptor beta chain. The data are from a study of T cells in tumors after PD-1 blockade. Repertoires were generated with immunoSEQ multiplex PCR, while TCRdb's copy carries only in-frame clones and drops some. The sample holds roughly 48,000 clones, 81% seen once. The V gene lost 7 bases and the J gene lost 1 base, with 11 bases spanning the gap. Germline V gives CDR1 MDHEN, CDR2 SYDVKM. The CDR3 sequence is 14 residues long. The origin of this receptor is a human donor with basal cell carcinoma. Sequences were derived from PBMCs, sampled before anti-PD-1 treatment. The rearrangement links TRBV28 to TRBJ2-1, with a possible D match to TRBD1 (7 bases). DNA of the CDR3: TGTGCCAGCAAGGGGGCGGGGTCCTACAATGAGCAGTTCTTC. Translated, it gives CASKGAGSYNEQFF.